The T cell receptor (beta chain) under discussion was sequenced for a study of PD-L1 blockade in urothelial cancer. Looking at the study overall: Patients, treated from about 2014 onward, received atezolizumab 1,200 mg intravenously every 3 weeks. Median T cell yield per blood sample was some 140,000 cells.

Indicated time point: peripheral blood 6 weeks after treatment start. PCRs were each spiked with synthetic TCR analog templates. Clones were read by immunoSEQ multiplex PCR, and TCRdb kept only the in-frame ones, dropping some. The data show over 70,000 clones, with approximately 87% seen just once and roughly 8% held by the top ten. The germline V gene has CDR1 MDHEN and CDR2 SYDVKM. The length of the CDR3 is 12 residues. Trimming left V 5 bases short and J 6 bases short, with 7 bases between. This TCR derives from a man aged 65 to 85 with urothelial cancer. The chain recombines TRBV28 with TRBJ1-4, with D possibly TRBD1 on 5 matching bases. The specimen was PBMCs, collected around atezolizumab (anti-PD-L1) treatment. The CDR3 loop reads CASSPGDEKLFF. The CDR3, as DNA: TGTGCCAGCAGTCCGGGGGATGAAAAACTGTTTTTT.